Listed here are 10 T cell receptor beta chains from one sample, sequenced in a study of radiation and T cells in renal cell carcinoma. Clones were read by immunoSEQ multiplex PCR, and TCRdb kept only the in-frame ones, dropping some. The table has roughly 100,000 clones, around nine tenths seen once. Time point defined: baseline pretreatment blood. Noted treatment: 15 Gy SBRT to primary tumor, nephrectomy 4 weeks later. Sequences were derived from blood, sampled from a patient whose treatment included radiotherapy and nephrectomy. The source of these receptors is a man aged 45-65 years with renal cell carcinoma.

The chain combines TRBV5-1 with TRBJ2-3, with D unresolved. This CDR3 is 14 amino acids long. V shed 4 bases and J shed 0 bases, with 9 bases lying between them. From germline, CDR1 is SGHRS and CDR2 YFSETQ. This CDR3 reads CASSPQHSTDTQYF. In DNA form, the CDR3 reads TGCGCCAGCAGCCCCCAGCATAGCACAGATACGCAGTATTTT.

The rearrangement joins TRBV16 to TRBJ1-1, with D maybe TRBD1 (6 bases). The germline V and J ends were trimmed by 4 bases and 3 bases, with 18 bases remaining between them. Per the germline V gene, CDR1 is KGHSY and CDR2 is FQNENV. The CDR3 covers 16 residues. As DNA, the CDR3 is TGTGCCAGCAGCCTACGATCAGGGGAGGGGGACACTGAAGCTTTCTTT. It specifies CASSLRSGEGDTEAFF.

This chain uses TRBV30 with TRBJ2-5; D remains unclear. Germline CDR1 is GTSNPN and CDR2 is SVGIG (reference sequence). The CDR3 length is 11 residues. Deletions cut 8 bases from V and 6 bases from J, with 13 bases between. This CDR3 reads CALGLDKTQYF. The CDR3 nucleotides read TGTGCCCTCGGATTAGATAAGACCCAGTACTTC.

The chain links TRBV5-6 to TRBJ2-5; 12 positions match TRBD2. Germline V gene lookup returns CDR1 SGHDT and CDR2 YYEEEE. Trimming at V came to 4 bases and at J to 4 bases, leaving 5 bases not matched to a gene. This CDR3 comprises 15 residues. The CDR3 loop reads CASSVRLAGAETQYF. The CDR3 nucleotides read TGTGCCAGCAGCGTTAGACTAGCGGGAGCAGAGACCCAGTACTTC.

J is TRBJ1-6 and V is TRBV4-1; 10 bases agree with TRBD1. This CDR3 is built from 18 residues. V lost 0 bases, J lost 13 bases, and 15 bases stayed unmatched. Looked up from germline, CDR1 is MGHRA and CDR2 is YSYEKL. The CDR3 region has the DNA TGCGCCAGCAGCCAAGATCTTATTTCCAGGACAGGGGGTTTTCCCCTCCACTTT. Protein sequence: CASSQDLISRTGGFPLHF.

The chain employs TRBV4-3 and TRBJ2-3; weak D call: TRBD2 (5 bases). The germline CDR1 and CDR2 sequences are LGHNA and YSLEER. The V and J ends lost 0 bases and 4 bases respectively, with 20 bases between them. This CDR3 has 18 amino acids. DNA of the CDR3: TGCGCCAGCAGCCAAGAGACGAAAGGACTTCTTGCGGCAGATACGCAGTATTTT. It specifies CASSQETKGLLAADTQYF.

The chain links TRBV5-4 to TRBJ2-1; tentative D call: TRBD1 (6 bases). Germline lookup yields CDR1 SGHNT and CDR2 YYREEE (reference sequence). CDR3 length: 18 residues. V was shortened by 2 bases and J by 3 bases, with 21 bases between the two germline ends. The CDR3: CASSFRDTSLGGYNEQFF. CDR3 in DNA: TGTGCCAGCAGCTTTCGGGACACCTCCCTGGGCGGCTACAATGAGCAGTTCTTC.

The J gene is TRBJ1-5, the V gene TRBV9; D unresolved. Trimming shortened V by 0 bases and J by 7 bases, and 8 bases separated the two germline ends. CDR3 length: 13 residues. Germline V lookup: CDR1 SGDLS, CDR2 YYNGEE. The CDR3 spells CASSVGMSQPQHF. The DNA for the CDR3 is TGTGCCAGCAGCGTAGGTATGAGCCAGCCCCAGCATTTT.

V usage is TRBV5-1 and J usage is TRBJ2-3, with D tentatively TRBD1 (5 bases). Germline V gene data show CDR1 as SGHRS and CDR2 as YFSETQ. V lost 4 bases and J lost 8, with 11 bases in between. The CDR3 is made up of 12 amino acids. Here the CDR3 DNA reads TGCGCCAGCAGCCCTCAGGGTTCTACGCAGTATTTT. Its translation is CASSPQGSTQYF.

The V call is TRBV5-1, the J call TRBJ2-7; 9 bases agree with TRBD1. Trimming removed 4 bases from V and 6 bases from J; junction bases left unmatched: 11. The CDR3 is made up of 15 amino acids. Germline loops: CDR1 SGHRS, CDR2 YFSETQ. The DNA for the CDR3 is TGCGCCAGCAGCCGACAGCCGGGACAGGGAAGCGAGCAGTACTTC. Encoded protein: CASSRQPGQGSEQYF.